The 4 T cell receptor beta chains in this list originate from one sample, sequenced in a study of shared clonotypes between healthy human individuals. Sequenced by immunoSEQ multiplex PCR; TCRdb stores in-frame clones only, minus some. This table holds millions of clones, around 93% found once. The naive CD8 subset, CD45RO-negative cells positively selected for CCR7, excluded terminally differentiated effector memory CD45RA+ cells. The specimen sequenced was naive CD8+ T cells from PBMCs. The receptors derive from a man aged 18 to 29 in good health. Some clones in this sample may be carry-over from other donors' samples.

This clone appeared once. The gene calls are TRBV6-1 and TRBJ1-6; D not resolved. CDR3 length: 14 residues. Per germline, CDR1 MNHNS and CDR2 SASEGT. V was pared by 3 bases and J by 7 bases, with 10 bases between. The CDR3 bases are TGTGCCAGCAGTGAGCCTACCATCAATTCACCCCTCCACTTT. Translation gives CASSEPTINSPLHF.

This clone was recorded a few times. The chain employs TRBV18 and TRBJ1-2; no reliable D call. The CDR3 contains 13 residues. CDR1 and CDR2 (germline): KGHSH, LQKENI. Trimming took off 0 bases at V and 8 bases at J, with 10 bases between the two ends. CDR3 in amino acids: CASSPPEGRGYTF. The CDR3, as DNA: TGTGCCAGCTCACCACCGGAAGGGCGCGGCTACACCTTC.

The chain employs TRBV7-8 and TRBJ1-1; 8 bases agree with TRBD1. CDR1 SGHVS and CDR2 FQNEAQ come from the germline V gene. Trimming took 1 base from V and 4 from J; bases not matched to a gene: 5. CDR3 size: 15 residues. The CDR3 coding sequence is TGTGCCAGCAGCTTAGGGACAGGGTATGGCACTGAAGCTTTCTTT. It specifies CASSLGTGYGTEAFF.

The CDR3: CASSQDRGAGTGELFF. In nucleotides, the CDR3 is TGCGCCAGCAGCCAAGATCGAGGGGCGGGGACCGGGGAGCTGTTTTTT. The V gene is TRBV4-1, the J gene TRBJ2-2; tentatively, D is TRBD2 (6 bases). The CDR3 runs to 16 residues. Germline CDR1 and CDR2: MGHRA and YSYEKL. V lost 0 bases, J lost 5 bases, and 13 bases lay in between.